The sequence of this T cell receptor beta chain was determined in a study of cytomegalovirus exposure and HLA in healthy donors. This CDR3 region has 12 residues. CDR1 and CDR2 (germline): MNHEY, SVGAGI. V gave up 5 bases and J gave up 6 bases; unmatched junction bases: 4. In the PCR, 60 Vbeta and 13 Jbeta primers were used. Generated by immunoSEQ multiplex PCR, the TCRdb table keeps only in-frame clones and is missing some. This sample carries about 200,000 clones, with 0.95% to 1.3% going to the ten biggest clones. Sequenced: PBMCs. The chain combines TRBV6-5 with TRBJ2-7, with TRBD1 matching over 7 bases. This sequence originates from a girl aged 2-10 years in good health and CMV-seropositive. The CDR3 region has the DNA TGTGCCAGCAGTCAGACAGGGTCCGAGCAGTACTTC. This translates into CASSQTGSEQYF.